These T cell receptor beta chains were read from a single sample in a study of T cell responses to AZD1222 COVID-19 vaccine. TCRdb's copy holds only in-frame clones and misses some; the assay was immunoSEQ multiplex PCR. The table shows about 130,000 clones, with approximately 89% occurring only once. The starting material was peripheral blood, obtained on day 0 of AZD1222 vaccination. These receptor sequences come from an adult in good health. Each CDR3 is given with its conserved first and last residue. Each record gives: CDR3 DNA, CDR3 protein, D gene, J gene, V gene, clone size. A D gene is named only where the DNA matches it firmly. Clone size is not always given. Where it is, it says once, few, many or a class for expanded clones.

TGTGCCAGCAGCCCGCTGCGGGCGGGGGAGACCCAGTACTTC,CASSPLRAGETQYF,NA,TRBJ2-5,TRBV5-6,NA
TGCAGCGTTGTGTCCAGGCCTAACACTGAAGCTTTCTTT,CSVVSRPNTEAFF,NA,TRBJ1-1,TRBV29-1,NA
TGCGCCAGCAGCGGGACTAGCGGGAGCACAGATACGCAGTATTTT,CASSGTSGSTDTQYF,TRBD2,TRBJ2-3,TRBV10-2,NA
TGTGCCAGTCAGGGTGGGGAGACCCAGTACTTC,CASQGGETQYF,NA,TRBJ2-5,TRBV3-1/TRBV3-2,NA
TGTGCCAGCAGCGGCCGGGAGGGGACCTACAATGAGCAGTTCTTC,CASSGREGTYNEQFF,TRBD2,TRBJ2-1,TRBV9,NA
TGTGCCAGCAGTCGCCCTCTGGGACGGACGAATTATGGCTACACCTTC,CASSRPLGRTNYGYTF,NA,TRBJ1-2,TRBV27,NA
TGTGCCAGCAGCCCCCGGACAGGCTACGAGCAGTACTTC,CASSPRTGYEQYF,TRBD1,TRBJ2-7,TRBV14,NA
TGTGCCAGCAGCTTAGCGGTAGGGACAGGGTCCTACGAGCAGTACTTC,CASSLAVGTGSYEQYF,TRBD1,TRBJ2-7,TRBV7-2,NA
TGTGCCAGCAGGTCTGGTGGGGTGCCCATGAACACTGAAGCTTTCTTT,CASRSGGVPMNTEAFF,NA,TRBJ1-1,TRBV5-6,NA
TGTGCCAGCAGCTCCAGAGGGACAGAGGGTTTCTTAAACTATGGCTACACCTTC,CASSSRGTEGFLNYGYTF,TRBD1,TRBJ1-2,TRBV7-9,NA
TGTGCCAGCAGTTCCCGGGACAGGGGCCCAGATACGCAGTATTTT,CASSSRDRGPDTQYF,TRBD1,TRBJ2-3,TRBV27,few
TGTGCCAGCAGCTCTACAGGGGGGCCCGGGGAGCTGTTTTTT,CASSSTGGPGELFF,TRBD1,TRBJ2-2,TRBV7-2,NA
TGTGCCAGCAGCTTTTCACCCAGTCACGATGAGCAGTTCTTC,CASSFSPSHDEQFF,NA,TRBJ2-1,TRBV5-5,NA
TGTGCCAGCAGCCAAGTGACAGCAACGAGCTCCTACAATGAGCAGTTCTTC,CASSQVTATSSYNEQFF,NA,TRBJ2-1,TRBV4-2,NA
TGTGCCAGCTCTGGGGAGGTTCTCAGAGCTTTCTTT,CASSGEVLRAFF,NA,TRBJ1-1,TRBV2,NA
TGTGCCTGGAGGGGACAGCCTGGACGACAAGAGACCCAGTACTTC,CAWRGQPGRQETQYF,TRBD1,TRBJ2-5,TRBV30,few
TGTGCCAGCAGGGGGGACAGGGCAGGAGGAGGCTACACCTTC,CASRGDRAGGGYTF,TRBD1,TRBJ1-2,TRBV2,NA
TGCGCCAGCAGCCAAGAGCGGTTTGATGGCTACACCTTC,CASSQERFDGYTF,NA,TRBJ1-2,TRBV4-1,NA
TGTGCCAGCAGCTTAGAGGCGATGGCTAGCGCTAAGAGACCCAAATACTTC,CASSLEAMASAKRPKYF,NA,TRBJ2-5,TRBV7-2,once
TGTGCCAGCAGAACAGGTATCGAAGCTTTCTTT,CASRTGIEAFF,NA,TRBJ1-1,TRBV6-5,NA
TGCAGCGTTGGCGAGGGTATGAGGTATGGCTACACCTTC,CSVGEGMRYGYTF,NA,TRBJ1-2,TRBV29-1,NA
TGTGCCAGCAGTGATAACAGGGATGGAGATACGCAGTATTTT,CASSDNRDGDTQYF,NA,TRBJ2-3,TRBV2,NA
TGTGCCATCAGTCCGGACAGGGCGTCGGGAAACACCATATATTTT,CAISPDRASGNTIYF,TRBD1,TRBJ1-3,TRBV10-3,NA
TGTGCCAGCAGCCAAGAAGGGGGCACTGAAGCTTTCTTT,CASSQEGGTEAFF,NA,TRBJ1-1,TRBV7-2,few